Listed below are T cell receptor beta chains from one sample, sequenced in a study of blood T cell repertoires in COVID-19. Measured with immunoSEQ multiplex PCR; TCRdb has only the in-frame clones, and not every one. The sample yields about 150,000 clones, around 87% seen once. Material: peripheral blood. Source of these receptors: a man aged 18 to 29 with COVID-19, enrolled during active disease. Both conserved end residues are part of each CDR3. Each record gives: V gene, clone size, D gene, J gene, CDR3 DNA, CDR3 protein. The D gene is left open where the match is weak. Only some rows state a clone size, as once, few, many or a class for expanded clones.

V: TRBV5-5; size: NA; D: TRBD2; J: TRBJ2-1; DNA: TGTGCCGCCCGTAGCGGGATAGGCTCCTACAATGAGCAGTTCTTC; CDR3: CAARSGIGSYNEQFF
V: TRBV30; size: NA; D: TRBD2; J: TRBJ2-1; DNA: TGTGCCTGGAGTGTAGGGACTAGGGACTACAATGAGCAGTTCTTC; CDR3: CAWSVGTRDYNEQFF
V: TRBV27; size: NA; D: NA; J: TRBJ2-7; DNA: NA; CDR3: CASSLLLSYEQYF
V: TRBV9; size: NA; D: TRBD2; J: TRBJ2-7; DNA: TGTGCCAGCAGCGTAGGGGTTAGCGGGAGGGACGAGCAGTACTTC; CDR3: CASSVGVSGRDEQYF
V: TRBV29-1; size: NA; D: TRBD2; J: TRBJ2-7; DNA: TGCAGCGTTGAACTAGCGGGAGGGATCGAGCAGTACTTC; CDR3: CSVELAGGIEQYF
V: TRBV18; size: NA; D: NA; J: TRBJ2-2; DNA: TGTGCCAGCTCACCTACCCAACACGGGACCGGGGAGCTGTTTTTT; CDR3: CASSPTQHGTGELFF
V: TRBV2; size: once; D: TRBD2; J: TRBJ2-1; DNA: TGTGCCAGTGTGGGACTAGCAGGCGATGAGCAGTTCTTC; CDR3: CASVGLAGDEQFF
V: TRBV27; size: NA; D: TRBD1; J: TRBJ1-4; DNA: TGTGCCAGCAGCCTTCTGACGCCAACCGGGACAGGGGGGGAAAAACTGTTTTTT; CDR3: CASSLLTPTGTGGEKLFF
V: TRBV14; size: NA; D: NA; J: TRBJ1-1; DNA: TGTGCCAGCAGCCAAGAACTTCGGAACACTGAAGCTTTCTTT; CDR3: CASSQELRNTEAFF
V: TRBV27; size: NA; D: NA; J: TRBJ2-2; DNA: TGTGCCAGCAGTTTAGGGCAGAACACCGGGGAGCTGTTTTTT; CDR3: CASSLGQNTGELFF
V: TRBV25-1; size: NA; D: NA; J: TRBJ2-7; DNA: TGTGCCAGCCAAATGGACTCTTCAGGCTCCTACGAGCAGTACTTC; CDR3: CASQMDSSGSYEQYF
V: TRBV5-1; size: once; D: NA; J: TRBJ2-7; DNA: TGCGCCAGCAGCCCTGACAGGTACGAGCAGTACTTC; CDR3: CASSPDRYEQYF
V: TRBV5-1; size: NA; D: NA; J: TRBJ2-1; DNA: TGCGCCAGCAGCTTGTACTCCAACAATGAGCAGTTCTTC; CDR3: CASSLYSNNEQFF
V: TRBV28; size: few; D: NA; J: TRBJ2-3; DNA: TGTGCCAGCAGTTCGCTAGGGGGTGGGGGCGGGACGCAGTATTTT; CDR3: CASSSLGGGGGTQYF
V: TRBV5-1; size: NA; D: NA; J: TRBJ2-2; DNA: TGCGCCAGCAGCTCCTCCCCCTTTAACACCGGGGAGCTGTTTTTT; CDR3: CASSSSPFNTGELFF
V: TRBV7-2; size: NA; D: TRBD2; J: TRBJ2-7; DNA: TGTGCCAGCGGATTACTAGCGGGACTTCACGAGCAGTACTTC; CDR3: CASGLLAGLHEQYF
V: TRBV25-1; size: NA; D: TRBD1; J: TRBJ1-2; DNA: TGTGCCGCCAGGGGGTCGGGCTATGGCTACACCTTC; CDR3: CAARGSGYGYTF
V: TRBV4-1; size: NA; D: NA; J: TRBJ1-1; DNA: TGCGCCAGCAGGGGGGGGAAGTGGGCTTTCTTT; CDR3: CASRGGKWAFF
V: TRBV10-3; size: NA; D: TRBD2; J: TRBJ2-7; DNA: TGTGCCATCAGTGAACTAGCGGGGGGCTACGAGCAGTACTTC; CDR3: CAISELAGGYEQYF
V: TRBV19; size: NA; D: NA; J: TRBJ2-1; DNA: TGTGCCAGTAGTATGGGAGGACGATTCAACAATGAGCAGTTCTTC; CDR3: CASSMGGRFNNEQFF
V: TRBV2; size: NA; D: NA; J: TRBJ2-7; DNA: TGTGCCAGCAGCGAATGGAGTATGGCGTACGAGCAGTACTTC; CDR3: CASSEWSMAYEQYF
V: TRBV6-5; size: NA; D: TRBD1; J: TRBJ2-3; DNA: TGTGCCAGCAGAAGAACAGGGGGTCTCACAGATACGCAGTATTTT; CDR3: CASRRTGGLTDTQYF
V: TRBV7-2; size: NA; D: NA; J: TRBJ1-4; DNA: TGTGCCAGCAGCTTAGCGGGCATTAATGAAAAACTGTTTTTT; CDR3: CASSLAGINEKLFF
V: TRBV7-2; size: NA; D: TRBD1; J: TRBJ1-5; DNA: TGTGCCAGCAGCTTAGTCCTAGGGGGCGGAGGCAATCAGCCCCAGCATTTT; CDR3: CASSLVLGGGGNQPQHF
V: TRBV18; size: NA; D: NA; J: TRBJ2-3; DNA: TGTGCCAGCGCCCCGGGACTAGATACGCAGTATTTT; CDR3: CASAPGLDTQYF
V: TRBV6-2/TRBV6-3; size: NA; D: TRBD1; J: TRBJ2-7; DNA: TGTGCCAGCAGTTACTACCGGGACAGGGGCTTCTACGAGCAGTACTTC; CDR3: CASSYYRDRGFYEQYF
V: TRBV4-3; size: few; D: TRBD2; J: TRBJ2-2; DNA: TGCGCCAGCAGCCAGGTCTCTGGGAGGGGCACCGGGGAGCTGTTTTTT; CDR3: CASSQVSGRGTGELFF